The 32 T cell receptor beta chains reported below all come from one sample, sequenced in a study of T cell changes during pregnancy in multiple sclerosis. Repertoires were generated with immunoSEQ multiplex PCR, while TCRdb's copy carries only in-frame clones and drops some. The sample shows around 88,000 clones, about 89% of them seen only once. This specimen consisted of peripheral blood, obtained in the first trimester of pregnancy. The receptors come from a female donor with multiple sclerosis, enrolled in a pregnancy study.

The V gene is TRBV2, the J gene TRBJ2-7; no clear D. V was shortened by 5 bases and J by 2 bases, with 10 bases between the two germline ends. Germline lookup yields CDR1 SNHLY and CDR2 FYNNEI. The CDR3 consists of 13 residues. Written as DNA, the CDR3 is TGTGCCAGCAGTCCGACTTGGGCCTACGAGCAGTACTTC. Its translation is CASSPTWAYEQYF.

The gene calls are TRBV7-9 and TRBJ2-3; TRBD2 matches 10 bases. CDR3 length equals 16 residues. V lost 5 bases to trimming and J lost 0 bases; unmatched junction nucleotides: 5. Germline V gene data show CDR1 as SEHNR and CDR2 as FQNEAQ (reference sequence). The CDR3: CASSLPGLASTDTQYF. The CDR3 bases are TGTGCCAGCAGCCTCCCGGGACTAGCGAGCACAGATACGCAGTATTTT.

The chain employs TRBV7-7 and TRBJ2-5, with 8 positions matching TRBD1. The CDR3 sequence is 14 residues long. Germline CDR1 and CDR2: SSHAT and FNYEAQ (reference sequence). Losses at the gene ends were 5 bases for V and 1 base for J; bases not matched to a gene: 3. CDR3 nucleotide sequence: TGTGCCAGCAGCATGGGGACAGGCCAAGAGACCCAGTACTTC. Translating it yields CASSMGTGQETQYF.

The chain carries TRBV30 and TRBJ1-2; TRBD1 agrees at 10 bases. CDR1 and CDR2 (germline): GTSNPN, SVGIG (reference sequence). This CDR3 has 13 amino acids. The CDR3 loop is CVTNDRGLGGYTF. CDR3 DNA sequence: TGTGTAACAAACGACAGGGGGCTCGGTGGCTACACCTTC.

The chain employs TRBV4-1 and TRBJ2-1; 7 bases fit TRBD2. The junction had 4 bases not matched to a gene; V was cut back by 1 base and J by 4 bases. Germline assignment: CDR1 MGHRA and CDR2 YSYEKL. The CDR3 sequence is 15 residues long. The CDR3 DNA sequence: TGCGCCAGCAGCCAAGTCCAGCGGGATTACAATGAGCAGTTCTTC. Its protein is CASSQVQRDYNEQFF.

This clone was seen only once. The V call is TRBV4-1, the J call TRBJ2-2, with D tentatively TRBD1 (6 bases). CDR1 and CDR2 (germline): MGHRA, YSYEKL. This CDR3 spans 15 amino acids. Deletions cut 0 bases from V and 4 bases from J, with 9 bases between. The CDR3: CASSQEPQGTGELFF. CDR3 sequence (DNA): TGCGCCAGCAGCCAAGAACCACAGGGCACCGGGGAGCTGTTTTTT.

The chain has TRBV5-1 and TRBJ2-2; 7 positions match TRBD1. Per the germline V gene, CDR1 is SGHRS and CDR2 is YFSETQ. The CDR3 totals 16 residues. Germline trimming cut 0 bases from V and 3 bases from J; bases unmatched to any gene: 5. CDR3 nucleotides: TGCGCCAGCAGCTTGGGTGGGACAGCACACACCGGGGAGCTGTTTTTT. Its protein is CASSLGGTAHTGELFF.

The chain carries TRBV29-1 and TRBJ1-6, with 7 bases fitting TRBD1. The germline gives CDR1 SQVTM, CDR2 ANQGSEA. The CDR3 is 14 amino acids. J was trimmed by 4 bases and V by 7 bases; bases with no gene match: 7. The CDR3 spells CSAQTGEYNSPLHF. DNA for the CDR3: TGCAGCGCTCAAACAGGGGAGTATAATTCACCCCTCCACTTT.

V and J are TRBV10-1 and TRBJ1-2, with D unclear. The CDR3 is 15 residues long. Germline assignment: CDR1 WNHNN and CDR2 SYGVQD (reference sequence). V was shortened by 10 bases and J by 3 bases, with 21 bases between the two germline ends. DNA of the CDR3: TGCGCCACCTCGAGGTGGCAGCCCACCTACTATGGCTACACCTTC. This gives the protein CATSRWQPTYYGYTF.

This clone was detected once. V usage is TRBV5-1 and J usage is TRBJ2-7, with 7 bases that match TRBD1. CDR1 and CDR2 from the germline V gene are SGHRS and YFSETQ. CDR3 length: 14 residues. V gave up 4 bases and J gave up 3 bases; unmatched junction bases: 7. CDR3 protein: CASSNGRQGYEQYF. The CDR3 nucleotides are TGCGCCAGCAGCAATGGGAGACAGGGCTACGAGCAGTACTTC.

CDR3 sequence reads: CASSLGDRGRNSPLHF. CDR3 DNA: TGCGCCAGCAGCTTGGGGGACAGGGGGCGTAATTCACCCCTCCACTTT. This rearrangement joins TRBV5-1 to TRBJ1-6; 12 positions match TRBD1. The CDR3 totals 16 residues. V lost 0 bases and J lost 6; bases outside the gene matches: 1. From germline, CDR1 is SGHRS and CDR2 YFSETQ.

The chain joins TRBV28 to TRBJ1-3, with TRBD1 as a possible D gene (5 bases). V lost 6 bases and J lost 0, with 12 bases in between. From germline, CDR1 is MDHEN and CDR2 SYDVKM. The CDR3 totals 15 residues. The CDR3 loop reads CASRPQESSGNTIYF. The CDR3 DNA reads TGTGCCAGCAGACCACAGGAGAGCTCTGGAAACACCATATATTTT.

This chain uses TRBV27 with TRBJ2-5; possible D gene TRBD1, 6 bases. CDR3 length: 14 residues. The ends were cut back, 1 base at V and 5 bases at J, with 11 bases in the middle. Germline V gives CDR1 MNHEY, CDR2 SMNVEV (reference sequence). The CDR3 loop is CASSLLTGSETQYF. As DNA, the CDR3 is TGTGCCAGCAGTTTATTGACAGGATCGGAGACCCAGTACTTC.

The gene calls are TRBV7-3 and TRBJ2-6; a possible D gene is TRBD2 (5 bases). The germline V and J ends were trimmed by 1 base and 4 bases, with 11 bases remaining between them. This CDR3 has 16 residues. The germline gives CDR1 SGHTA, CDR2 FQGTGA. This CDR3 reads CASSLSRGFGANVLTF. The CDR3 coding sequence is TGTGCCAGCAGCTTAAGTCGAGGGTTCGGGGCCAACGTCCTGACTTTC.

The V gene is TRBV29-1, the J gene TRBJ1-1; D gene uncertain. From germline, CDR1 is SQVTM and CDR2 ANQGSEA. Trimming left V 4 bases short and J 0 bases short, with 9 bases between. This CDR3 has 13 amino acids. The CDR3 protein is CSVAGLLNTEAFF. DNA of the CDR3: TGCAGCGTTGCCGGTTTATTGAACACTGAAGCTTTCTTT.

The rearrangement joins TRBV25-1 to TRBJ2-1, with a weak D call TRBD2 (7 bases). Per germline, CDR1 MGHDK and CDR2 SYGVNS. This CDR3 has 14 residues. Trimming took off 6 bases at V and 4 bases at J, with 13 bases between the two ends. The CDR3 is CASREGGTYNEQFF. DNA of the CDR3: TGTGCCAGCAGAGAGGGGGGGACTTACAATGAGCAGTTCTTC. The variable domain in full, with the rest retrieved from reference TRBV25-1 and TRBJ2-1, is EADIYQTPRYLVIGTGKKITLECSQTMGHDKMYWYQQDPGMELHLIHYSYGVNSTEKGDLSSESTVSRIRTEHFPLTLESARPSHTSQYLCASREGGTYNEQFFGPGTRLTVL.

This clone was seen once. This rearrangement joins TRBV7-3 to TRBJ1-4; D unclear. CDR3 length: 15 residues. The germline V gene has CDR1 SGHTA and CDR2 FQGTGA. Trimming left V 6 bases short and J 4 bases short, with 15 bases between. The CDR3 coding sequence is TGTGCCAGCAGTCCTTCCGGAGGGCTTAATGAAAAACTGTTTTTT. This translates into CASSPSGGLNEKLFF.

The V call is TRBV5-6, the J call TRBJ1-6; no definite D call. The CDR3 has 15 amino acids. CDR1 and CDR2 (germline): SGHDT, YYEEEE. Trimming shortened V by 4 bases and J by 0 bases, and 8 bases separated the two germline ends. The DNA of the CDR3 is TGTGCCAGCAGCACGGGAAGCTCCTATAATTCACCCCTCCACTTT. It encodes CASSTGSSYNSPLHF.

The rearrangement links TRBV21-1 to TRBJ1-6. TRBV21-1 corresponds to a pseudogene. The CDR3 spans 16 residues. As DNA, the CDR3 is TGTGCCAGCAGCAAAGGAGCGAGCTCCTATAATTCACCCCTCCACTTT. Amino acid sequence: CASSKGASSYNSPLHF.

V gene TRBV11-2 combines with J gene TRBJ2-7; TRBD1 aligns across 10 bases. Germline V CDR1 and CDR2: SGHAT, FQNNGV. This CDR3 contains 17 residues. V trimming: 4 bases; J trimming: 4 bases; junction bases outside the gene matches: 13. CDR3 bases: TGTGCCAGCAGCTCCCAACGGAGGGACAGGGGTTCGTACGAGCAGTACTTC. The encoded protein is CASSSQRRDRGSYEQYF.

V gene TRBV5-6 combines with J gene TRBJ1-1; D is unclear. Per germline, CDR1 SGHDT and CDR2 YYEEEE. This CDR3 spans 13 amino acids. Trimming stripped 2 bases from V and 6 bases from J, with 11 bases between. The CDR3 loop reads CASSLMSFAEAFF. The CDR3 bases are TGTGCCAGCAGCTTAATGTCCTTCGCTGAAGCTTTCTTT.

In this sample, this clone turned up a few times. The V and J genes are TRBV6-6 and TRBJ1-1; D is perhaps TRBD1 (5 bases). V gave up 2 bases and J gave up 7 bases, with 5 bases separating them. The germline gives CDR1 MNHNY, CDR2 SVGAGI (reference sequence). The CDR3 is made up of 11 amino acids. CDR3 protein: CASSYTGEAFF. The DNA of the CDR3 is TGTGCCAGCAGTTACACAGGTGAAGCTTTCTTT.

J is TRBJ1-1 and V is TRBV7-6; D remains ambiguous. Germline V gene sequence: CDR1 SGHVS, CDR2 FNYEAQ. V lost 5 bases and J lost 0, with 4 bases in between. This CDR3 has 12 residues. The CDR3 sequence: CASSGVNTEAFF. The DNA for the CDR3 is TGTGCCAGCAGCGGAGTGAACACTGAAGCTTTCTTT.

The genes are TRBV7-9 and TRBJ1-5, with 7 bases matching TRBD1. Trimming took 5 bases from V and 6 from J; bases not matched to a gene: 13. Looked up from germline, CDR1 is SEHNR and CDR2 is FQNEAQ (reference sequence). This CDR3 has 16 residues. CDR3 nucleotide sequence: TGTGCCAGCAGCCCCCAGACAGGGAAGAATCCTCAGCCCCAGCATTTT. Translating it yields CASSPQTGKNPQPQHF.

The chain carries TRBV5-4 and TRBJ2-5; 9 bases map to TRBD1. Looked up from germline, CDR1 is SGHNT and CDR2 is YYREEE (reference sequence). The CDR3 covers 15 residues. V trimming: 6 bases; J trimming: 1 base; junction bases outside the gene matches: 7. CDR3 in amino acids: CASTRGQGIQETQYF. CDR3 bases: TGTGCCAGCACTAGAGGACAGGGGATCCAAGAGACCCAGTACTTC.

The genes are TRBV27 and TRBJ2-3; the D gene is possibly TRBD2 (6 bases). The CDR3 is made up of 16 amino acids. The V and J ends lost 6 bases and 1 base respectively, with 17 bases between them. Germline values: CDR1 MNHEY, CDR2 SMNVEV (reference sequence). CDR3 in amino acids: CASRILASGGTDTQYF. CDR3 sequence (DNA): TGTGCCAGCAGGATCCTAGCGAGCGGTGGCACAGATACGCAGTATTTT.

The chain combines TRBV6-5 with TRBJ2-7; 8 bases are shared with TRBD2. The V segment lost 5 bases and the J segment 1 base; nucleotides outside the gene matches: 4. The CDR3 totals 14 residues. Germline CDR1 is MNHEY and CDR2 is SVGAGI. The CDR3 DNA sequence: TGTGCCAGCAGTCTACGGGAGGGGTCCTACGAGCAGTACTTC. This gives the protein CASSLREGSYEQYF.

The J gene is TRBJ2-3, the V gene TRBV19; TRBD1 is a possible D gene (6 bases). Per the germline V gene, CDR1 is LNHDA and CDR2 is SQIVND (reference sequence). Trimming cost V 9 bases and J 3 bases, with 16 bases left between them. CDR3 length: 14 amino acids. In DNA, the CDR3 is TGTGCCAGCAACAGGGCGGGTGAGACAGATACGCAGTATTTT. Its protein product is CASNRAGETDTQYF.

DNA for the CDR3: TGCGCCAGCAGCGCGGGATCAATCCAAGAGACCCAGTACTTC. Translation: CASSAGSIQETQYF. This chain links TRBV5-1 with TRBJ2-5; D perhaps matches TRBD2 (6 bases). Trimming removed 4 bases at V and 1 base at J, with 11 bases between. Germline values: CDR1 SGHRS, CDR2 YFSETQ. This CDR3 spans 14 amino acids.

The chain has TRBV28 and TRBJ1-2, with 9 nucleotides matching TRBD1. Germline assignment: CDR1 MDHEN and CDR2 SYDVKM. This CDR3 has 15 residues. V lost 8 bases to trimming and J lost 5 bases; unmatched junction nucleotides: 12. The CDR3 DNA reads TGTGCCAGCGGACGACAGGGGGTACTCTATTATGGCTACACCTTC. Protein: CASGRQGVLYYGYTF.

V usage is TRBV5-6 and J usage is TRBJ2-7; 7 bases line up with TRBD2. The CDR3 has 14 residues. Germline trimming cut 0 bases from V and 5 bases from J; bases unmatched to any gene: 5. Germline V gene data show CDR1 as SGHDT and CDR2 as YYEEEE. The CDR3 is CASSLAGGANEQYF. For the CDR3, the DNA is TGTGCCAGCAGCTTGGCGGGGGGAGCCAACGAGCAGTACTTC.

V usage is TRBV7-8 and J usage is TRBJ1-6; the D is unclear. Trimming took 4 bases from V and 6 from J, leaving 16 bases between them. Germline V gives CDR1 SGHVS, CDR2 FQNEAQ. The CDR3 extends over 16 amino acids. CDR3 region: CASSSEPTFGNSPLHF. DNA of the CDR3: TGTGCCAGCAGCTCCGAACCGACATTTGGTAATTCACCCCTCCACTTT.